Many counts were recorded for the clone carrying this TCR beta chain. Its specificity is not known. This record belongs to a study of T cells in Graves' hyperthyroidism and ophthalmopathy. Amplified regions were TCR beta CDR3 sequences from RNA transcripts. The primer set for the first-round RT-PCR of the TCR CDR3 was HTBI. MiXCR was run by TCRdb on the multiplex PCR reads, yielding one entry per CDR3 protein. The sample has 450,000 to 550,000 distinct CDR3 sequences, 24% seen once; the top ten hold roughly 10%. Disease duration was under 3 months in the ophthalmopathy patients, who also had a Clinical Activity Score of at least 3 and a NOSPECS grade of at least 4. The study excluded patients with uncontrolled infection, other autoimmune disease, pregnancy or lactation. Out of approximately 10 ml of fresh peripheral blood came the PBMCs. The ends were cut back, 5 bases at V and 0 bases at J, with 14 bases in the middle. This CDR3 contains 15 residues. Looked up from germline, CDR1 is SGHTA and CDR2 is FQGNSA.

Overall study results and limits: Also found in blood were most expanded thyroid clonotypes above 0.001.

The chain has TRBV7-2 and TRBJ2-7, with a weak D call TRBD1 (6 bases). The sequence was obtained from a woman under 40 with Graves' ophthalmopathy. The sequenced material came from blood. The chain's CDR3 is CASSLQGLSSYEQYF. The CDR3 nucleotides are TGTGCCAGCAGCCTACAGGGCCTAAGCTCCTACGAGCAGTACTTC.